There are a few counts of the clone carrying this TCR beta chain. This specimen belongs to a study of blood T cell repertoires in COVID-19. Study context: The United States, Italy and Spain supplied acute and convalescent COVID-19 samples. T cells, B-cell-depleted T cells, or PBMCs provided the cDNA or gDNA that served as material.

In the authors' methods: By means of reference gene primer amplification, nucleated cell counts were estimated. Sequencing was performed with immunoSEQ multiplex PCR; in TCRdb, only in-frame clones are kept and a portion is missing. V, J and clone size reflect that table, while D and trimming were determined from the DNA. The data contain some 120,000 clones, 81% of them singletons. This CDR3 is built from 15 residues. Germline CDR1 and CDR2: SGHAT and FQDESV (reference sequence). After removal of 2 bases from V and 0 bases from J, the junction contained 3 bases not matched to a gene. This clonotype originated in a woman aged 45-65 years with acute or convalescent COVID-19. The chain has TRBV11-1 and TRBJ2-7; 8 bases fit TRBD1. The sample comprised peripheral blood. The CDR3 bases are TGTGCCAGCAGCTTACTGGGACAGGACTCCTACGAGCAGTACTTC. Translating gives CASSLLGQDSYEQYF.